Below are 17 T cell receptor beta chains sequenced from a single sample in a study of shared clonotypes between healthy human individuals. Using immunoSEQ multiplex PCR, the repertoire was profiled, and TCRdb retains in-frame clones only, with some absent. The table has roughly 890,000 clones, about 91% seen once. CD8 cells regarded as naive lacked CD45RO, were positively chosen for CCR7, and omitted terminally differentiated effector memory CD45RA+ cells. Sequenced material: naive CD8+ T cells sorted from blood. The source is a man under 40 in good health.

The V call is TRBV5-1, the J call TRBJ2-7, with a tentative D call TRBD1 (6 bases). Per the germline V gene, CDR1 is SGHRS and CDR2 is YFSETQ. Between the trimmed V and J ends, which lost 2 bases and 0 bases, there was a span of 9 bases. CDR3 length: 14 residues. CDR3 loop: CASSFGDTSYEQYF. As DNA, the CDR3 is TGCGCCAGCAGCTTTGGGGACACCTCCTACGAGCAGTACTTC.

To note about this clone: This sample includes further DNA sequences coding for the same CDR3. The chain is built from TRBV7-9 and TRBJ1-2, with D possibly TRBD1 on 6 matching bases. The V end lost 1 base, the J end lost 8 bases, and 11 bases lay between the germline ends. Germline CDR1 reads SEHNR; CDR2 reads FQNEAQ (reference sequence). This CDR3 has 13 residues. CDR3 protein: CASSLGTGSGYTF. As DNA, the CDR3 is TGTGCCAGCAGCTTAGGCACAGGGTCCGGCTACACCTTC.

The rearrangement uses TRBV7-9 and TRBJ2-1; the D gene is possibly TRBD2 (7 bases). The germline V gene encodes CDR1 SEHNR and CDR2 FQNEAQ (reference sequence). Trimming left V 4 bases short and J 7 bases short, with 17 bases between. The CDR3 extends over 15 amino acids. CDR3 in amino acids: CASSYLGGARNEQFF. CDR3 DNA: TGTGCCAGCAGCTATCTTGGGGGGGCGAGGAATGAGCAGTTCTTC.

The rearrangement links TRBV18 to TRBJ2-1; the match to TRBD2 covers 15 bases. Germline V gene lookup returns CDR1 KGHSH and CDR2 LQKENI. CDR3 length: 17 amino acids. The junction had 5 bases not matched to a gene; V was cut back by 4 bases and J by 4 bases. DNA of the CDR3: TGTGCCAGCTCACTTCGGACTAGCGGGAGGGCTTACAATGAGCAGTTCTTC. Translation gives CASSLRTSGRAYNEQFF.

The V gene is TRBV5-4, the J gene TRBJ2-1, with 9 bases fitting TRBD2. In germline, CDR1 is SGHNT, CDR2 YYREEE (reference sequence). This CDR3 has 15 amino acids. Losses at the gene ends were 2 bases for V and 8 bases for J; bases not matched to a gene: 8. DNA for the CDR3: TGTGCCAGCAGCTTTGGTAGCGGGAGTGTTGATGAGCAGTTCTTC. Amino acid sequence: CASSFGSGSVDEQFF. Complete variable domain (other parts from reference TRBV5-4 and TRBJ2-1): ETGVTQSPTHLIKTRGQQVTLRCSSQSGHNTVSWYQQALGQGPQFIFQYYREEENGRGNFPPRFSGLQFPNYSSELNVNALELDDSALYLCASSFGSGSVDEQFFGPGTRLTVL.

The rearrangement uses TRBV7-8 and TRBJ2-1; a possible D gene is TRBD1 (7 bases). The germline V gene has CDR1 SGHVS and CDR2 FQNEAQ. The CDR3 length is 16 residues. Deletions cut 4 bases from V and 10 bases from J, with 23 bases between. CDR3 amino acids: CASSSGGPGSNGEQFF. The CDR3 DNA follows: TGTGCCAGCAGCTCAGGGGGGCCAGGGTCCAATGGGGAGCAGTTCTTC. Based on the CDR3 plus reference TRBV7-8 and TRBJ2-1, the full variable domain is GAGVSQSPRYKVAKRGQDVALRCDPISGHVSLFWYQQALGQGPEFLTYFQNEAQLDKSGLPSDRFFAERPEGSVSTLKIQRTQQEDSAVYLCASSSGGPGSNGEQFFGPGTRLTVL.

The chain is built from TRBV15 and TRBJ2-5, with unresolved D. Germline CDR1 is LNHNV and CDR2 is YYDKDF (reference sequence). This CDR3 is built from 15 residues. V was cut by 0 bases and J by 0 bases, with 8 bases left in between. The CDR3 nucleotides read TGTGCCACCAGCAGAGATAAAGGTTACCAAGAGACCCAGTACTTC. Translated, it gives CATSRDKGYQETQYF.

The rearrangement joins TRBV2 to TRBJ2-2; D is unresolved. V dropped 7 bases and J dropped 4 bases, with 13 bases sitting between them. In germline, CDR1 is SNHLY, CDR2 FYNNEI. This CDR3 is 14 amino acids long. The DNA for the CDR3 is TGTGCCAGCATAGCTTGGCAGACCACCGGGGAGCTGTTTTTT. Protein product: CASIAWQTTGELFF.

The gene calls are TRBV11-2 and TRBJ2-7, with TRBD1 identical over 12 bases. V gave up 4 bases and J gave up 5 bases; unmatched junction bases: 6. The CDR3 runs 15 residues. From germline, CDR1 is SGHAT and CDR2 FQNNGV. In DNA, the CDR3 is TGTGCCAGCAGCTCGTGGGACAGGGGGCTCCACGAGCAGTACTTC. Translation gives CASSSWDRGLHEQYF. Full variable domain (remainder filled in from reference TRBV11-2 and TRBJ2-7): EAGVAQSPRYKIIEKRQSVAFWCNPISGHATLYWYQQILGQGPKLLIQFQNNGVVDDSQLPKDRFSAERLKGVDSTLKIQPAKLEDSAVYLCASSSWDRGLHEQYFGPGTRLTVT.

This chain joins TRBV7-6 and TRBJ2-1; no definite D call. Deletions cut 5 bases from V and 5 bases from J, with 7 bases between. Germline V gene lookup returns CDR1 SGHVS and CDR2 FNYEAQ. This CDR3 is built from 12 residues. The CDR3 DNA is TGTGCCAGCAGCCTTTACGACAATGAGCAGTTCTTC. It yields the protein CASSLYDNEQFF.

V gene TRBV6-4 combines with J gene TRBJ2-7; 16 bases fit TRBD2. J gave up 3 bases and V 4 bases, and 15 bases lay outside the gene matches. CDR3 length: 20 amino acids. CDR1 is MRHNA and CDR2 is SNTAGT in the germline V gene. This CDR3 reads CASSVRWVGTSGRAVYEQYF. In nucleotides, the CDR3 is TGTGCCAGCAGTGTCCGTTGGGTGGGGACTAGCGGGAGGGCCGTCTACGAGCAGTACTTC.

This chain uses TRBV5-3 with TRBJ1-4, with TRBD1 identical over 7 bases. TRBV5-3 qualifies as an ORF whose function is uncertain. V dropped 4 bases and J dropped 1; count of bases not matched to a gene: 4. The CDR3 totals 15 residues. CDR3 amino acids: CARSPRDRTNEKLFF. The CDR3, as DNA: TGTGCCAGAAGCCCCAGGGACAGAACTAATGAAAAACTGTTTTTT.

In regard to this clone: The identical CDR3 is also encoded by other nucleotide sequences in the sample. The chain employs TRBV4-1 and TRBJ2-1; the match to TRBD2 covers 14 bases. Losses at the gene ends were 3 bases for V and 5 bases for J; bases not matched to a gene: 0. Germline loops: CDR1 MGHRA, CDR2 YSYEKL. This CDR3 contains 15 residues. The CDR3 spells CASSQGLAGDNEQFF. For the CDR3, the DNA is TGCGCCAGCAGCCAGGGACTAGCGGGGGACAATGAGCAGTTCTTC.

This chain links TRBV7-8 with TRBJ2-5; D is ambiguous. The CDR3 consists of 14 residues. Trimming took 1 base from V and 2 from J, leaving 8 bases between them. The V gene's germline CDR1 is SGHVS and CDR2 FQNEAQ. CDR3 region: CASSLVVGQETQYF. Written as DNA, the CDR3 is TGTGCCAGCAGCTTAGTGGTGGGTCAAGAGACCCAGTACTTC.

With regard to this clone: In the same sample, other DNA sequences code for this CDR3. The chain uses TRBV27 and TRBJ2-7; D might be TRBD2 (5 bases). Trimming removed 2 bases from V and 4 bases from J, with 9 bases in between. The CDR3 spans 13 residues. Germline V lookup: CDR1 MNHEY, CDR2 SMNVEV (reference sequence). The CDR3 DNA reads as TGTGCCAGCAGTTTAGGACTCCCATACGAGCAGTACTTC. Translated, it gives CASSLGLPYEQYF.

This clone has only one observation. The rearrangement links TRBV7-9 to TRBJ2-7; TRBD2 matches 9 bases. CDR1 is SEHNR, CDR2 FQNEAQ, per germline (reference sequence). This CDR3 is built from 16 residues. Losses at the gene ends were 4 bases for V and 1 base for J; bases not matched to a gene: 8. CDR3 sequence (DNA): TGTGCCAGCAGCTCTCAAAGACTAGCGGAATCCTACGAGCAGTACTTC. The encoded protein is CASSSQRLAESYEQYF.

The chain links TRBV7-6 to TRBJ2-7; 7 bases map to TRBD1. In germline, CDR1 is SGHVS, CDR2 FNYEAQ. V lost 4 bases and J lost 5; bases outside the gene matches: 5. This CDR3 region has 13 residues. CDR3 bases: TGTGCCAGCAGCTCGACAGGGTACCACGAGCAGTACTTC. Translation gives CASSSTGYHEQYF.